The present T cell receptor (beta chain) was sequenced within a study of OX40 agonist ivuxolimab in advanced cancers. The germline V gene encodes CDR1 SGHRS and CDR2 YFSETQ. V lost 5 bases and J lost 5, with 13 bases in between. The CDR3 has 14 amino acids. TCRdb keeps only in-frame clones here, not all; method: immunoSEQ multiplex PCR. The data contain around 80,000 clones, more than 70% of them singletons. Sequenced material: CD4+ or CD8+ T cells sorted from blood, taken in a trial of the OX40 agonist ivuxolimab. The sequence was collected from an adult with an advanced solid tumor such as melanoma, head and neck, liver or kidney cancer. The chain links TRBV5-1 to TRBJ1-4, with no clear D. In DNA, the CDR3 is TGCGCCAGCAGGCGGGAGCCGGGCAATGAAAAACTGTTTTTT. As protein: CASRREPGNEKLFF.